This T cell receptor (beta chain) was identified in a study of blood T cell repertoires in COVID-19. About the study: Sample material is recorded as cDNA or gDNA derived from T cells, B-cell-depleted T cells, or PBMCs.

In the authors' methods: Reference gene primer amplification gave estimated nucleated cell counts. Here immunoSEQ multiplex PCR was the method, and the copy in TCRdb shows in-frame clones only, minus some. The DNA gave D and trimming, while V, J and clone size come from that table. The sample records fewer than 600,000 clones, roughly nine tenths being singletons. V was pared by 5 bases and J by 4 bases, with 13 bases of the junction left unmatched. CDR3 length: 17 amino acids. Germline V gene sequence: CDR1 LNHDA, CDR2 SQIVND (reference sequence). Seattle patients were enrolled while actively infected and followed longitudinally.

Sequencing was performed on peripheral blood. This sequence was found in a man between 18 and 29 years old with COVID-19, enrolled during active disease. The genes are TRBV19 and TRBJ2-3; the match to TRBD2 covers 9 bases. The CDR3 DNA is TGTGCCAGTAGTTCGCCCTCTTTAGCGGGAGCGGCAGATACGCAGTATTTT. Translating it yields CASSSPSLAGAADTQYF.